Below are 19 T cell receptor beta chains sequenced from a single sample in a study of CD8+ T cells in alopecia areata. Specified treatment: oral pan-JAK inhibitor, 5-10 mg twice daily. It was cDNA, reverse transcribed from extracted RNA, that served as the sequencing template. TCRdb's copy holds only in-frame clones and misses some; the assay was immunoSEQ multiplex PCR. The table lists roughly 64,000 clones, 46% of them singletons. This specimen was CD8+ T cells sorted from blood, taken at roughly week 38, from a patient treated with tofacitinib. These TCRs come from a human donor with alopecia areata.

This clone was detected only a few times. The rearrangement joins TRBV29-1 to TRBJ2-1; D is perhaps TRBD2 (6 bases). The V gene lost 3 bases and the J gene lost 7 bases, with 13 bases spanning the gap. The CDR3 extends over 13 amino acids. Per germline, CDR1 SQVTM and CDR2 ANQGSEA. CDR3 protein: CSVDPGVVNEQFF. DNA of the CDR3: TGCAGCGTTGACCCGGGAGTAGTTAATGAGCAGTTCTTC.

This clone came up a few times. Here the CDR3 DNA reads TGCGCCAGCAGCCTCGGGGGTCTTGGAGAAAAACTGTTTTTT. It yields the protein CASSLGGLGEKLFF. This sequence joins TRBV4-1 and TRBJ1-4, with D maybe TRBD1 (5 bases). Per the germline V gene, CDR1 is MGHRA and CDR2 is YSYEKL. CDR3 size: 14 residues. The V gene lost 4 bases and the J gene lost 8 bases, with 14 bases spanning the gap.

CDR3 sequence reads: CASSLSGSGNEQYF. CDR3 nucleotides: TGTGCCAGCAGTTTAAGCGGGAGTGGAAACGAGCAGTACTTC. This chain uses TRBV27 with TRBJ2-7, with 8 bases aligning to TRBD2. Trimming removed 2 bases from V and 5 bases from J; junction bases left unmatched: 5. In germline, CDR1 is MNHEY, CDR2 SMNVEV (reference sequence). The CDR3 loop spans 14 amino acids.

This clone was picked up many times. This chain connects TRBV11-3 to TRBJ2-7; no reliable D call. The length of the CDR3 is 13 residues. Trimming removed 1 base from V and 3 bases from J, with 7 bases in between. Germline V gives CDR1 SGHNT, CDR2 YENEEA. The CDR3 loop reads CASSLATIYEQYF. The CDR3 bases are TGTGCCAGCAGCTTAGCAACAATCTACGAGCAGTACTTC.

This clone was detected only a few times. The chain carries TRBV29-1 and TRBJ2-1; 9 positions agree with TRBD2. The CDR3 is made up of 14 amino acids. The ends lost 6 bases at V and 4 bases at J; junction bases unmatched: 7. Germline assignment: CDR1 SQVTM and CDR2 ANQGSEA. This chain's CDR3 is CSVPRLADYNEQFF. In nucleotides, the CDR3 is TGCAGCGTGCCCCGACTAGCGGATTACAATGAGCAGTTCTTC.

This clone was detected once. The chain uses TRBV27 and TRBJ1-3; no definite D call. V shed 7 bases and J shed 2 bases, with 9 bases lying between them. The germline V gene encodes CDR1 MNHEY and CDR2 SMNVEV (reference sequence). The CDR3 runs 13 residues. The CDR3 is CASMPYPGNTIYF. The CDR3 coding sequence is TGTGCCAGCATGCCTTACCCTGGAAACACCATATATTTT.

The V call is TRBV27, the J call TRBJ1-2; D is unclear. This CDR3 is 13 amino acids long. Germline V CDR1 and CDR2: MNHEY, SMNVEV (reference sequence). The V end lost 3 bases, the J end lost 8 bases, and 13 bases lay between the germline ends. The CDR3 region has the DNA TGTGCCAGCAGTTTCGGGTCCAGAGGCGGCTACACCTTC. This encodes CASSFGSRGGYTF.

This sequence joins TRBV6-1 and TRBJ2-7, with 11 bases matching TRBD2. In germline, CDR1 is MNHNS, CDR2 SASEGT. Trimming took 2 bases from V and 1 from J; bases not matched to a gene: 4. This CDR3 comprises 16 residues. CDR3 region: CASSEFVAGGSYEQYF. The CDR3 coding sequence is TGTGCCAGCAGTGAATTTGTAGCGGGAGGGTCCTACGAGCAGTACTTC.

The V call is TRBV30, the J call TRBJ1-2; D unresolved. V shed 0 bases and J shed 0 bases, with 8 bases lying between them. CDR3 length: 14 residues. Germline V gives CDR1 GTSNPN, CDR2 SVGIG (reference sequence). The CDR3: CAWSVSGTNYGYTF. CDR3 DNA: TGTGCCTGGAGTGTAAGCGGTACTAACTATGGCTACACCTTC.

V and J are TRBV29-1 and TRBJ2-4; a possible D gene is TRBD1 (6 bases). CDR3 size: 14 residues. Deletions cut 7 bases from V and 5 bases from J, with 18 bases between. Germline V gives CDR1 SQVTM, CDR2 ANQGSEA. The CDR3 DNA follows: TGCAGCGCCCGGGTGACAGGCCTAGAAAACATTCAGTACTTC. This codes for CSARVTGLENIQYF.

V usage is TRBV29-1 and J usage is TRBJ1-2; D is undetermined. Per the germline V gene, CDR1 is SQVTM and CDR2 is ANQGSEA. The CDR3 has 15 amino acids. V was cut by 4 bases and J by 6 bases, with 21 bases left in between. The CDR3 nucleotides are TGCAGCGTTGCGGGTCCTGATGAACGGGCCCATGGCTACACCTTC. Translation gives CSVAGPDERAHGYTF. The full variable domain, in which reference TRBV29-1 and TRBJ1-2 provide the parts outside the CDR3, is SAVISQKPSRDICQRGTSLTIQCQVDSQVTMMFWYRQQPGQSLTLIATANQGSEATYESGFVIDKFPISRPNLTFSTLTVSNMSPEDSSIYLCSVAGPDERAHGYTFGSGTRLTVV.

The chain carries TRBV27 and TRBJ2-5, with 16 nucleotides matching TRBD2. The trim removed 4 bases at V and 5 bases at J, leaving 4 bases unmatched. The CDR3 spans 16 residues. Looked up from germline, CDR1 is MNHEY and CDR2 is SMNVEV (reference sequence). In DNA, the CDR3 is TGTGCCAGCAGTTCCGGGACTAGCGGGAGGGCCGAGACCCAGTACTTC. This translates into CASSSGTSGRAETQYF.

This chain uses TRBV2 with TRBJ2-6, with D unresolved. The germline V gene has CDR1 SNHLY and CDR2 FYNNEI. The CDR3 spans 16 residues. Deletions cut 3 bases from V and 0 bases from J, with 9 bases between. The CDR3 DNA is TGTGCCAGCAGTGACCCAGGCTACTCTGGGGCCAACGTCCTGACTTTC. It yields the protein CASSDPGYSGANVLTF.

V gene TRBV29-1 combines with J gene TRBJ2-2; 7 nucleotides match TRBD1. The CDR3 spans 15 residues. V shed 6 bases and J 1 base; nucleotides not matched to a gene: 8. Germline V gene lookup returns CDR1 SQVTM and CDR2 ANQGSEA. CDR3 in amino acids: CSVAYRGGNTGELFF. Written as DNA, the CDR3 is TGCAGCGTAGCATACAGGGGCGGGAACACCGGGGAGCTGTTTTTT.

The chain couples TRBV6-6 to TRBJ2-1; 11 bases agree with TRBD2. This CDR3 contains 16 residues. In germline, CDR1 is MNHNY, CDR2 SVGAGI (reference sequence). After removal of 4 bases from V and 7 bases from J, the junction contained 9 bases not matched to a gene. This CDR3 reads CASSFHSGRAGNEQFF. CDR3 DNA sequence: TGTGCCAGCAGTTTCCATAGCGGGAGGGCGGGTAATGAGCAGTTCTTC.

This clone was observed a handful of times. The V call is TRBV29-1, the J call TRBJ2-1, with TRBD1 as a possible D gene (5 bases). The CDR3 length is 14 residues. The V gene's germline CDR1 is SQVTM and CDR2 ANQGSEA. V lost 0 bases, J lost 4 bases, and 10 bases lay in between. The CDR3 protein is CSVEDGRAYNEQFF. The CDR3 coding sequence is TGCAGCGTTGAAGATGGCAGGGCATACAATGAGCAGTTCTTC.

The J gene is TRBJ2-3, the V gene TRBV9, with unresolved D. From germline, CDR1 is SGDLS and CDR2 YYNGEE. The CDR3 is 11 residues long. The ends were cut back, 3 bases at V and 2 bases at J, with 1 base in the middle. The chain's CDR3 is CASSATDTQYF. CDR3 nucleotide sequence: TGTGCCAGCAGCGCCACAGATACGCAGTATTTT.

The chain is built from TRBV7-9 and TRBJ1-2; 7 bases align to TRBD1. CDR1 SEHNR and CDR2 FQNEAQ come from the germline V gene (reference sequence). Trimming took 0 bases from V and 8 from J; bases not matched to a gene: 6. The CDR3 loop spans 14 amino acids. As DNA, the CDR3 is TGTGCCAGCAGCTTAGCGGTAGACAGGGACGGCTACACCTTC. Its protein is CASSLAVDRDGYTF.

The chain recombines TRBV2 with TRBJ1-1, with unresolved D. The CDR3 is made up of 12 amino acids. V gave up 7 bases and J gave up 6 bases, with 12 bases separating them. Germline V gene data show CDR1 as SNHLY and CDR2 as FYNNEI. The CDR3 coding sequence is TGTGCCAGCATCCAAGGAGGATCTGAAGCTTTCTTT. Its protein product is CASIQGGSEAFF. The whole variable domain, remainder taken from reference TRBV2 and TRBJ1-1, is EPEVTQTPSHQVTQMGQEVILRCVPISNHLYFYWYRQILGQKVEFLVSFYNNEISEKSEIFDDQFSVERPDGSNFTLKIRSTKLEDSAMYFCASIQGGSEAFFGQGTRLTVV.